This note documents a single T cell receptor beta chain sequence. Its antigen is unknown. Clones were read by immunoSEQ multiplex PCR, and TCRdb kept only the in-frame ones, dropping some. Of 80,000 to 100,000 clones in the sample, about 91% were seen once. This entry comes from a study of OX40 agonist ivuxolimab in advanced cancers. Study as a whole: Two cutaneous melanoma patients and one hepatocellular carcinoma patient, three in all, had partial responses.

Study-level results: At 0.1 to 3.0 mg/kg and by week 6, CD4+ and CD8+ T cells in the blood had expanded clonally. Low levels of normalized T-cell clonal expansion also appeared in some nonresponders. The authors did not determine the antigen specificity of the expanded peripheral T cells.

This clonotype was obtained from an adult with an advanced solid tumor such as melanoma, head and neck, liver or kidney cancer. Sequences were derived from CD4+ or CD8+ T cells sorted from blood, sampled in a trial of the OX40 agonist ivuxolimab.

CDR3 sequence (DNA): TGTGCCAGCAGTTTATCCGGGACTTATGATACGCAGTATTTT. It specifies CASSLSGTYDTQYF. The chain links TRBV27 to TRBJ2-3; D is perhaps TRBD2 (6 bases). V lost 0 bases to trimming and J lost 6 bases, with 10 bases between them. Germline V CDR1 and CDR2: MNHEY, SMNVEV (reference sequence). The CDR3 is made up of 14 amino acids.